The clone carrying this TCR beta chain came up many times. Its antigen is unidentified. It was RNA transcripts that yielded the amplified TCR beta CDR3 regions. First-round RT-PCR targeting the TCR CDR3 was performed with the HTBI primer set. A single record per CDR3 protein comes from TCRdb applying MiXCR to the multiplex PCR reads. The repertoire holds about 59,000 distinct CDR3 sequences, under 70% seen once, with approximately 3.5% in the top ten. This CDR3 has 13 amino acids. Germline trimming cut 3 bases from V and 7 bases from J; bases unmatched to any gene: 7. Germline V gene lookup returns CDR1 DFQATT and CDR2 SNEGSKA (reference sequence). Diagnoses used clinical symptoms, serum thyroxine and TRAb, thyroid ultrasound and orbital computed tomography. This specimen comes from a study of T cells in Graves' hyperthyroidism and ophthalmopathy. General study points: Ophthalmopathy, which appeared later, was predicted by the model a median roughly 6.4 months before onset.

Material: blood. The chain joins TRBV20-1 to TRBJ2-7; TRBD1 matches at 9 bases. The receptor was isolated from a woman aged 55-69 years with Graves' ophthalmopathy. CDR3 sequence reads: CSARGGQGDEQYF. The CDR3 region has the DNA TGCAGTGCTAGGGGGGGACAGGGAGATGAGCAGTACTTC.